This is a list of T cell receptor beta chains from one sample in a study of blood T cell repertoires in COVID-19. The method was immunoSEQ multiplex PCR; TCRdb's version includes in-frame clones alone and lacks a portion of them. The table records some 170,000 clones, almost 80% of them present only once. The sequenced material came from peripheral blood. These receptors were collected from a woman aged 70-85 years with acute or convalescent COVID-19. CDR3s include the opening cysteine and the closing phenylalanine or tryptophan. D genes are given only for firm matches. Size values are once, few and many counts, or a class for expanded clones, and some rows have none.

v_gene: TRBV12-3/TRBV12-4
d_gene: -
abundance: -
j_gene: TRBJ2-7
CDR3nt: TGTGCCAGCAGTTTTGGGGAGACCTACGAGCAGTACTTC
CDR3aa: CASSFGETYEQYF

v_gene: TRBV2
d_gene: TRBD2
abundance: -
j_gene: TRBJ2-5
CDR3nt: TGTGCCAGCAGATCCGGACTAGCCGTTCCAGAGACCCAGTACTTC
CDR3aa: CASRSGLAVPETQYF

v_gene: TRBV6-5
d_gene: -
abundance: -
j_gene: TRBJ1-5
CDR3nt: TGTGCCAGCGCTCCCTTGGGGGGGGATCAGCCCCAGCATTTT
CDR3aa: CASAPLGGDQPQHF

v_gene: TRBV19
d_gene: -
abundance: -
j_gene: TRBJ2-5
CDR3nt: TGTGCCAGTAGTTGGGCAGGGCGGGAGACCCAGTACTTC
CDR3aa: CASSWAGRETQYF

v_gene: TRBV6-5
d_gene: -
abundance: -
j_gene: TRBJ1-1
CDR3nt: TGTGCCAGCAGTTACGATAGGAGGGGCGGCACTGAAGCTTTCTTT
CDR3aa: CASSYDRRGGTEAFF

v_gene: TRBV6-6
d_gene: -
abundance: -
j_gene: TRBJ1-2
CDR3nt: TGTGCCAGCAGTTCAGGGACTTTTGGCTACACCTTC
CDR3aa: CASSSGTFGYTF

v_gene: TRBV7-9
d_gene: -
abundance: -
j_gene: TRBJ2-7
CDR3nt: TGTGCCAGCAGCCTCGGAGGCACAGTTTACTTC
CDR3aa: CASSLGGTVYF

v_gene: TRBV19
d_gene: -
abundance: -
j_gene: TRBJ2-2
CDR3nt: TGTGCCAGTAGTATACGGCGGGGACGAGCCGGGGAGCTGTTTTTT
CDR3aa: CASSIRRGRAGELFF

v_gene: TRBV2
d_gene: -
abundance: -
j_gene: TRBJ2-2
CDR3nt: TGTGCCAGCAGTGTGCGGGGAGGAGTGAACACCGGGGAGCTGTTTTTT
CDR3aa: CASSVRGGVNTGELFF

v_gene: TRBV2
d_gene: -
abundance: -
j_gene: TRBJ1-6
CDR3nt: TGTGCCAGCAGTGAATTCCAGGGGTACTCCCTCCACTTT
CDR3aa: CASSEFQGYSLHF

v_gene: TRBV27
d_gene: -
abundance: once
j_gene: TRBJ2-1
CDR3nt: TGTGCCAGCAAACCAGGGTTCGCTAACAATGAGCAGTTCTTC
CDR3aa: CASKPGFANNEQFF

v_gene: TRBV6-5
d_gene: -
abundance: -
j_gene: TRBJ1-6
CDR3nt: TGTGCCAGCAGTTTGGTTCGACTCTTCTTT
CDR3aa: CASSLVRLFF

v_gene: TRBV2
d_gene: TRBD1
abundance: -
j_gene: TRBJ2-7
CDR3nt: TGTGCCAGCATTTTGTCGGGACAGGGGGACGAGCAGTACTTC
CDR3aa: CASILSGQGDEQYF

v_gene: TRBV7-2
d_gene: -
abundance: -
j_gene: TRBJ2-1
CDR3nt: TGTGCCAGCAGCTGGCAGGGGTTGACTACCAATGAGCAGTTCTTC
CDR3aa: CASSWQGLTTNEQFF

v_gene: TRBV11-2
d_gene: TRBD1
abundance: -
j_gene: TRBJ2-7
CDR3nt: TGTGCCAGCAGCTTAGAAGGACAGGTAAACTACGAGCAGTACTTC
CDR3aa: CASSLEGQVNYEQYF

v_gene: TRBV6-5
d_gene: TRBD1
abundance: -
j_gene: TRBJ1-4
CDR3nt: TGTGCCAGCAGTCCAGGACAGGGGTATGAAAAACTGTTTTTT
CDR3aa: CASSPGQGYEKLFF

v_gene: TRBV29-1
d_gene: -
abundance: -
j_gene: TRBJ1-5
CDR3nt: TGCAGCGTTGGGGGGGACGGGAATCAGCCCCAGCATTTT
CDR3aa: CSVGGDGNQPQHF

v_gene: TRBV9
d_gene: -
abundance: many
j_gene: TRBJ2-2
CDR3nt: TGTGCCAGCAGTAGCGGAAACACCGGGGAGCTGTTTTTT
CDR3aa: CASSSGNTGELFF

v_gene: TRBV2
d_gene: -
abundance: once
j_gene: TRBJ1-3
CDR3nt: TGTGCCAGCAGGGAGGCACCTCTTCCCACTGGAAACACCATATATTTT
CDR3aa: CASREAPLPTGNTIYF

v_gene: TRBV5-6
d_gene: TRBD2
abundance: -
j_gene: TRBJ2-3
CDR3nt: TGTGCCAGCAGCTTTAGCGGGCGGGACACAGATACGCAGTATTTT
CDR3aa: CASSFSGRDTDTQYF

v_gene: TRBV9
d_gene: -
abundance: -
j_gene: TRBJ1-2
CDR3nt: TGTGCCAGCAGCGGGGCCCCAAAAAACTATGGCTACACCTTC
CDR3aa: CASSGAPKNYGYTF

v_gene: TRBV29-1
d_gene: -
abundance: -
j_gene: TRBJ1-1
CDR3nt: TGCAGCGTCGGATGGAGTAGGGGCACTGAAGCTTTCTTT
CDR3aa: CSVGWSRGTEAFF

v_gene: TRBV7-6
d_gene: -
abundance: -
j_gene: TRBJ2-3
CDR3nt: TGTGCCAGCAGCTTAGCTCTAGCTGGGCACACAGATACGCAGTATTTT
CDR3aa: CASSLALAGHTDTQYF

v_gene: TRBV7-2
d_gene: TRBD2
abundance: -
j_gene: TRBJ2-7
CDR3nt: TGTGCCAGCAGCCGGACTAGCGGGACGAGCTCCTACGAGCAGTACTTC
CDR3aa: CASSRTSGTSSYEQYF

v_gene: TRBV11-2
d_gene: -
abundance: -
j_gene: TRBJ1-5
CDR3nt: TGTGCCAGCAGCTTAGATACTGGGGGGTACGGTCGGAATCAGCCCCAGCATTTT
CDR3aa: CASSLDTGGYGRNQPQHF

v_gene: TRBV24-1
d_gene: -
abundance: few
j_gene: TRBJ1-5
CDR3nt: TGTGCCACCAGTGAGAAGACAGTTTATCAGCCCCAGCATTTT
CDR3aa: CATSEKTVYQPQHF

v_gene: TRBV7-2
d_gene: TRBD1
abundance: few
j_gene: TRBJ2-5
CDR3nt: TGTGCCAGCAGCAGATCCGGGACAGTTCAAGAGACCCAGTACTTC
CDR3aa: CASSRSGTVQETQYF